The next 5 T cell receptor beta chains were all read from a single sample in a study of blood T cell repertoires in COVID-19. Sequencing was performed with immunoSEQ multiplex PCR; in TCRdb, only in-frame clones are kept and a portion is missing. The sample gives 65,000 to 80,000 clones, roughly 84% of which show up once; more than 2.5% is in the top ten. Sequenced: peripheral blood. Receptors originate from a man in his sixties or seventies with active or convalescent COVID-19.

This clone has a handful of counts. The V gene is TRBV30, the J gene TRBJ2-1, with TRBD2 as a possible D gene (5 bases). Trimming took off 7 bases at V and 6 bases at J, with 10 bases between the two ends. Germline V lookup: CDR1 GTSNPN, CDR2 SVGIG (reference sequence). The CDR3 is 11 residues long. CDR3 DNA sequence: TGTGCCTCAACTAGAGGCAATGAGCAGTTCTTC. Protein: CASTRGNEQFF.

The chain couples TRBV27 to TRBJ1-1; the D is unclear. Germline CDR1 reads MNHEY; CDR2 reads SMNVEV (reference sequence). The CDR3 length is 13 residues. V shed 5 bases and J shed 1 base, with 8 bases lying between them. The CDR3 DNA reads TGTGCCAGCAGTATACCGGGGAACACTGAAGCTTTCTTT. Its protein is CASSIPGNTEAFF.

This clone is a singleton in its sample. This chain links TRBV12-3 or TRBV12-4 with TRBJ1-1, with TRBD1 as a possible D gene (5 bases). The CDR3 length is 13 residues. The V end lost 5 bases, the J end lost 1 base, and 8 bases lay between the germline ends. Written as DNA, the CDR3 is TGTGCCAGCAGTCGACAGAGGAACACTGAAGCTTTCTTT. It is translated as CASSRQRNTEAFF.

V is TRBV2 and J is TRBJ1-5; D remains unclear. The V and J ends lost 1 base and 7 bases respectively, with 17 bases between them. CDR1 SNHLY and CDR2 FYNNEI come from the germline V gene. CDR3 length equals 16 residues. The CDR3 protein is CASSEGALWVGQPQHF. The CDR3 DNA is TGTGCCAGCAGTGAAGGGGCGTTATGGGTAGGACAGCCCCAGCATTTT.

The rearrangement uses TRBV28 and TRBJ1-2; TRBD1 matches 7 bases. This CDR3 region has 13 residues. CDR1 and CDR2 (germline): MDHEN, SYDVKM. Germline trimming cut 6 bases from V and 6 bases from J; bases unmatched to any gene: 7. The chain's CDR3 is CASRKTGSDGYTF. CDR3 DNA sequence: TGTGCCAGCAGAAAGACAGGGTCGGATGGCTACACCTTC.